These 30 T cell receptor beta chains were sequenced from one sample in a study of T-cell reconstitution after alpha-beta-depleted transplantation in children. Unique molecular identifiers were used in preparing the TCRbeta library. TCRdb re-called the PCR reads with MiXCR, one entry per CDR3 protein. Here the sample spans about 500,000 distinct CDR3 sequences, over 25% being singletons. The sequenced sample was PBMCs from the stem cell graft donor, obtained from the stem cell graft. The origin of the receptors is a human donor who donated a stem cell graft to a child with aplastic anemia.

CDR3 region: CASSRASATQDYEQYF. The DNA for the CDR3 is TGTGCCAGCAGCCGGGCATCCGCAACACAGGACTACGAGCAGTACTTC. The rearrangement joins TRBV4-2 to TRBJ2-7, with D perhaps TRBD1 (5 bases). Per germline, CDR1 LGHNA and CDR2 YNFKEQ. The CDR3 length is 16 residues. The V and J ends lost 4 bases and 3 bases respectively, with 19 bases between them.

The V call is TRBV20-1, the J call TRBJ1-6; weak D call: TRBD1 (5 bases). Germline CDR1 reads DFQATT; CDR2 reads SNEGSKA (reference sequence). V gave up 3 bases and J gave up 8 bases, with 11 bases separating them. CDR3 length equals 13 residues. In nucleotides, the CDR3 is TGCAGTGCTAGGTTTCAGGGAGATTCACCCCTCCACTTT. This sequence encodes CSARFQGDSPLHF.

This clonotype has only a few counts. CDR3 sequence: CSATKQGGGNQPQHF. The CDR3 DNA follows: TGCAGTGCTACAAAACAGGGGGGAGGCAATCAGCCCCAGCATTTT. This chain uses TRBV20-1 with TRBJ1-5; 8 bases align to TRBD1. The CDR3 runs to 15 residues. The V gene's germline CDR1 is DFQATT and CDR2 SNEGSKA (reference sequence). V lost 4 bases and J lost 2; bases outside the gene matches: 7.

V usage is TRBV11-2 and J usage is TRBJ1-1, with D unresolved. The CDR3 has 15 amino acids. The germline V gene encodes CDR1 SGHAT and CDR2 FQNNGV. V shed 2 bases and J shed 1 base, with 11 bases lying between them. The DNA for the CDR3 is TGTGCCAGCAGCTTACTCGTTGCTGCGAACACTGAAGCTTTCTTT. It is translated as CASSLLVAANTEAFF.

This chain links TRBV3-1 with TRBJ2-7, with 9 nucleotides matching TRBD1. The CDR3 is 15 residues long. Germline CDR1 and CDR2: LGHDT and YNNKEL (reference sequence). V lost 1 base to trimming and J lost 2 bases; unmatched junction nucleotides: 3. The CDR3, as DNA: TGTGCCAGCAGCCAAGCCGGGACAGGGACCTACGAGCAGTACTTC. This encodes CASSQAGTGTYEQYF.

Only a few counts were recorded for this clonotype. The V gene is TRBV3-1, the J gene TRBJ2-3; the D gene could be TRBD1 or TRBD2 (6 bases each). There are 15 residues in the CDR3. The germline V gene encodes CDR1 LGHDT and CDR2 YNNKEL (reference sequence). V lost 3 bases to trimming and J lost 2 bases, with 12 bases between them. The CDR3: CASSHRGGSTDTQYF. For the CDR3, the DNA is TGTGCCAGCAGCCACCGAGGGGGGTCCACAGATACGCAGTATTTT.

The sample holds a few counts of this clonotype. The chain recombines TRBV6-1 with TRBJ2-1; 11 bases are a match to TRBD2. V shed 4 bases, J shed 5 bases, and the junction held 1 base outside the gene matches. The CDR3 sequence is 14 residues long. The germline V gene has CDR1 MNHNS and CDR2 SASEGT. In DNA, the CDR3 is TGTGCCAGCAGTGTAGCGGGAGGGGACAATGAGCAGTTCTTC. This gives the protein CASSVAGGDNEQFF.

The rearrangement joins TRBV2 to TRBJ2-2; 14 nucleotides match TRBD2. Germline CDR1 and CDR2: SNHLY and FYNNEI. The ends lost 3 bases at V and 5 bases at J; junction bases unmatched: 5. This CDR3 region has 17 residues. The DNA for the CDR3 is TGTGCCAGCAGTGACCGGACTAGCGGGAGGTATACCGGGGAGCTGTTTTTT. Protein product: CASSDRTSGRYTGELFF.

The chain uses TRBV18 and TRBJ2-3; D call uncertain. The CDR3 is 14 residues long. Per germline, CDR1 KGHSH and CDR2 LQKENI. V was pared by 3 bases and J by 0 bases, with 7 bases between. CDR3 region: CASSPLASTDTQYF. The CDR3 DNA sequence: TGTGCCAGCTCACCCCTGGCTAGCACAGATACGCAGTATTTT.

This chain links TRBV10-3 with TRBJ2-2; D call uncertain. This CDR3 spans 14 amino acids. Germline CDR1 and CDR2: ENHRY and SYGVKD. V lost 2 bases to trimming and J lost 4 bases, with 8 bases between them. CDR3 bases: TGTGCCATCAGTGAGGGAGCGTCCACCGGGGAGCTGTTTTTT. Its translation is CAISEGASTGELFF.

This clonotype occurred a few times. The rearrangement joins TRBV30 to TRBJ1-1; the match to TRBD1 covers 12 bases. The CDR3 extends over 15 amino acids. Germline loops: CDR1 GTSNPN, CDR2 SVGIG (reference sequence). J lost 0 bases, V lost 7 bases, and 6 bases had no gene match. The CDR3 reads CASRDRGLMNTEAFF. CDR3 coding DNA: TGTGCCTCAAGGGACAGGGGGCTTATGAACACTGAAGCTTTCTTT.

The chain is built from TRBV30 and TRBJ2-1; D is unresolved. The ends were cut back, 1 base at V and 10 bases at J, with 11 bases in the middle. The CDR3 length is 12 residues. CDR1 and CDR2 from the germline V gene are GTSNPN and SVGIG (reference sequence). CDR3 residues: CAWSAEVWEQFF. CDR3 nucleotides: TGTGCCTGGAGTGCAGAGGTCTGGGAGCAGTTCTTC.

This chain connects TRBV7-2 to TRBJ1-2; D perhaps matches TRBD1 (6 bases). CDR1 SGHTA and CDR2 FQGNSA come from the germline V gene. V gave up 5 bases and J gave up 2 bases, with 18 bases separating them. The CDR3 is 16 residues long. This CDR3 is CASSPVDRPSNYGYTF. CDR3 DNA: TGTGCCAGCAGCCCGGTGGACAGACCCTCGAACTATGGCTACACCTTC.

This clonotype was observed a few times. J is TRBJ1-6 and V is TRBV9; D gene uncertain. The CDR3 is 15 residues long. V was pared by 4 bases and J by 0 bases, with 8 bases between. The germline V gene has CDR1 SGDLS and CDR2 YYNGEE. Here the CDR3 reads CASSFDGSYNSPLHF. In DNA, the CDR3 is TGTGCCAGCAGCTTCGACGGCTCCTATAATTCACCCCTCCACTTT.

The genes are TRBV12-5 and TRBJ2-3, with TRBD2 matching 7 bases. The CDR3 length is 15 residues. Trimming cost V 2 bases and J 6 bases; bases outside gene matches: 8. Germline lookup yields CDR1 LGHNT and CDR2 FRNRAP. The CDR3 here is CASGLTAGAGDTQYF. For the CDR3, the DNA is TGTGCTAGTGGTTTGACCGCGGGAGCGGGTGATACGCAGTATTTT.

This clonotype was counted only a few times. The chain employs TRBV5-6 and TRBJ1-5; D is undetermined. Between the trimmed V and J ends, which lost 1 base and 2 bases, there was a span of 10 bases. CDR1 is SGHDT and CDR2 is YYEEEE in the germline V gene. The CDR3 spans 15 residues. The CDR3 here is CASSLYGAGNQPQHF. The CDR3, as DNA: TGTGCCAGCAGCTTGTACGGAGCGGGCAATCAGCCCCAGCATTTT.

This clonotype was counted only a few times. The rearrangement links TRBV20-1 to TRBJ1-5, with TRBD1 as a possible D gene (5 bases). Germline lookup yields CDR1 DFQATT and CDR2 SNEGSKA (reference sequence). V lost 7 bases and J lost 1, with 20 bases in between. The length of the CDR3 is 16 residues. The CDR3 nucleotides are TGCAGTGTTAGGTCCGCTGGGGACTTCAGCAATCAGCCCCAGCATTTT. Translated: CSVRSAGDFSNQPQHF.

This CDR3 is CATTLGYEQYF. The CDR3, as DNA: TGTGCCACCACCTTGGGGTACGAGCAGTACTTC. The chain uses TRBV19 and TRBJ2-7; D call uncertain. V lost 10 bases to trimming and J lost 4 bases, with 11 bases between them. CDR3 length: 11 amino acids. CDR1 and CDR2 (germline): LNHDA, SQIVND (reference sequence).

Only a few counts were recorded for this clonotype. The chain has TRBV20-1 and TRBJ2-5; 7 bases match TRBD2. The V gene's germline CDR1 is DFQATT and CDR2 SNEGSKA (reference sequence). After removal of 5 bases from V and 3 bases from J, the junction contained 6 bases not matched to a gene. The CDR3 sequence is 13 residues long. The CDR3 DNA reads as TGCAGTGCTGCGACTAGCAGCAAAGAGACCCAGTACTTC. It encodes CSAATSSKETQYF.

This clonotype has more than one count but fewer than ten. The CDR3 bases are TGTGCCACCAGTGATCTGACTATGCAGACCGGGGAGCTGTTTTTT. The encoded protein is CATSDLTMQTGELFF. This rearrangement joins TRBV24-1 to TRBJ2-2, with a possible D match to TRBD2 (5 bases). The CDR3 is 15 amino acids. Germline values: CDR1 KGHDR, CDR2 SFDVKD. Trimming stripped 3 bases from V and 5 bases from J, with 12 bases between.

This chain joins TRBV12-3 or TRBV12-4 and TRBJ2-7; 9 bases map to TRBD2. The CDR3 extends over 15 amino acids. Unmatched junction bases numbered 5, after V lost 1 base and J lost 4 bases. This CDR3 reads CASSLGTSVGYEQYV. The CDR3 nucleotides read TGTGCCAGCAGTTTAGGGACTAGCGTGGGATACGAGCAGTACGTC.

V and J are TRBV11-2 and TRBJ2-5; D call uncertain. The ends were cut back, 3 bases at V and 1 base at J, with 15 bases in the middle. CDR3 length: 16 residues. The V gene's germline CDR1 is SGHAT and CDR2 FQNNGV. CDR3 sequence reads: CASSFSRRWGQETQYF. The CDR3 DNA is TGTGCCAGCAGCTTCTCAAGAAGGTGGGGCCAAGAGACCCAGTACTTC. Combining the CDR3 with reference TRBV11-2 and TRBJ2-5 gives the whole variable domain EAGVAQSPRYKIIEKRQSVAFWCNPISGHATLYWYQQILGQGPKLLIQFQNNGVVDDSQLPKDRFSAERLKGVDSTLKIQPAKLEDSAVYLCASSFSRRWGQETQYFGPGTRLLVL.

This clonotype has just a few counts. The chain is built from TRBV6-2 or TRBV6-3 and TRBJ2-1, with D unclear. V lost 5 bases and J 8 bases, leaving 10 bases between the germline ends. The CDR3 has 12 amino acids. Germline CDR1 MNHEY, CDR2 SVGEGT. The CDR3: CASSQNFDEQFF. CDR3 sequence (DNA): TGTGCCAGCAGTCAAAATTTCGATGAGCAGTTCTTC.

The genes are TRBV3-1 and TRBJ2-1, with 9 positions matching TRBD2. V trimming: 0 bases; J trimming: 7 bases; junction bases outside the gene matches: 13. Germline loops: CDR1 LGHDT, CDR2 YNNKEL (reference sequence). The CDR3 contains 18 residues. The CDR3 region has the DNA TGTGCCAGCAGCCAAGATATAGGGACTAGCATAATGGGGAATGAGCAGTTCTTC. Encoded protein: CASSQDIGTSIMGNEQFF.

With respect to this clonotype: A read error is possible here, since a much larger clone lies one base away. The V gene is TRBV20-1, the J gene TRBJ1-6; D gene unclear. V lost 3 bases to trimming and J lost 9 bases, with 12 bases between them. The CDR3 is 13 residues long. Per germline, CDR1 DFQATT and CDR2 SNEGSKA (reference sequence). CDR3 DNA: TGCAGTGCTAGTGATCTAAGAGGTTCACCCCTCCACTTT. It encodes CSASDLRGSPLHF.

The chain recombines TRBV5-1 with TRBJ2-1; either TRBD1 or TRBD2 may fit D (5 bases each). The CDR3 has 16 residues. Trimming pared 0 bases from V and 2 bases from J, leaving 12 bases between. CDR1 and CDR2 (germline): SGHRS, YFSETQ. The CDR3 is CASSLDGTKPYNEQFF. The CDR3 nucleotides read TGCGCCAGCAGCTTGGATGGGACGAAGCCCTACAATGAGCAGTTCTTC.

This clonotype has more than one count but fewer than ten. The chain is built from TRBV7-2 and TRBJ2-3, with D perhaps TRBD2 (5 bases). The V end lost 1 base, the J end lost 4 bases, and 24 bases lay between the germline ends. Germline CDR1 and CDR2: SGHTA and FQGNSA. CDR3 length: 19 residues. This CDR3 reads CASSLGRLAPVIASDTQYF. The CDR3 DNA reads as TGTGCCAGCAGCTTAGGGCGGCTAGCCCCCGTTATTGCCTCAGATACGCAGTATTTT.

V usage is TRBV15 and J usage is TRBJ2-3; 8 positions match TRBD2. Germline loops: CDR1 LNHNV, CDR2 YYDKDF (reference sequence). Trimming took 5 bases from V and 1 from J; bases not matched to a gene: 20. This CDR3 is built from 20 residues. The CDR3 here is CATSGWGSGAGGGGTDTQYF. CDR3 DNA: TGTGCCACCAGCGGTTGGGGGTCCGGTGCGGGAGGAGGGGGCACAGATACGCAGTATTTT. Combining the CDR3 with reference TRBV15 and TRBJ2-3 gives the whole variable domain DAMVIQNPRYQVTQFGKPVTLSCSQTLNHNVMYWYQQKSSQAPKLLFHYYDKDFNNEADTPDNFQSRRPNTSFCFLDIRSPGLGDTAMYLCATSGWGSGAGGGGTDTQYFGPGTRLTVL.

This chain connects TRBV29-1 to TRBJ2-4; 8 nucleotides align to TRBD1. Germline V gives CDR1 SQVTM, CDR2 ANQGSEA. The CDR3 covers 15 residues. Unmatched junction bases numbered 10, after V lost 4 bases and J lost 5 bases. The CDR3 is CSVGSGTGLENIQYF. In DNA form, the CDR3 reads TGCAGCGTTGGTTCCGGGACAGGTCTGGAAAACATTCAGTACTTC. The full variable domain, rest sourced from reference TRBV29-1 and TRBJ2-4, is SAVISQKPSRDICQRGTSLTIQCQVDSQVTMMFWYRQQPGQSLTLIATANQGSEATYESGFVIDKFPISRPNLTFSTLTVSNMSPEDSSIYLCSVGSGTGLENIQYFGAGTRLSVL.

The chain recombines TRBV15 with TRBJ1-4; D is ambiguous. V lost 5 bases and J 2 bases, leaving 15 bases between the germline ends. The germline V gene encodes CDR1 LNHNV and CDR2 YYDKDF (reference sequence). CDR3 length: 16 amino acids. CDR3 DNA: TGTGCCACCAGCCAGAACCCCCTTACTACTAATGAAAAACTGTTTTTT. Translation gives CATSQNPLTTNEKLFF.